This record looks at one T cell receptor (beta chain) sequence and its context. This specimen comes from a study of control samples from healthy donors and cancer patients. Per the germline V gene, CDR1 is SEHNR and CDR2 is FQNEAQ (reference sequence). The CDR3 contains 16 residues. Trimming cost V 3 bases and J 4 bases; bases outside gene matches: 7. Generated by immunoSEQ multiplex PCR, the TCRdb table keeps only in-frame clones and is missing some. The sample shows around 92,000 clones, around 80% of them seen only once. The rearrangement links TRBV7-9 to TRBJ2-1, with 9 bases fitting TRBD2. The TCR comes from a man in his 60s in good health. The specimen sequenced was blood. The CDR3 loop reads CASSFERLAAYNEQFF. CDR3 nucleotide sequence: TGTGCCAGCAGCTTTGAGAGACTAGCGGCATACAATGAGCAGTTCTTC.